The subject of this entry is one T cell receptor beta chain. The data stem from a study of T-cell memory formation after mild COVID-19. In TCRdb, the 5' RACE reads were re-called with MiXCR into one record per CDR3 protein. This table holds fewer than 50,000 distinct CDR3 sequences, 9.5% to 15% found once. The CDR3 contains 15 residues. V was cut by 5 bases and J by 1 base, with 14 bases left in between. Germline-derived CDR1 and CDR2 are SGHTA and FQGNSA. The chain employs TRBV7-2 and TRBJ2-5; D may be TRBD1 or TRBD2 (5 bases each). Sequencing was performed on PBMCs or a T cell subset sorted from them (not recorded which). The TCR originated in a man aged 18 to 35 who had mild COVID-19 (a few samples of this study predate the infection). Cell type and time point are not known. CDR3 loop: CASSRDLIIQETQYF. The CDR3 DNA reads as TGTGCCAGCAGCCGGGACCTTATTATCCAAGAGACCCAGTACTTC.